Below, 21 T cell receptor beta chains from the same sample are listed, as sequenced in a study of cytomegalovirus exposure and HLA in healthy donors. Vbeta (60) and Jbeta (13) primers were used in the PCR. Sequencing used immunoSEQ multiplex PCR; TCRdb keeps in-frame clones, though not all of them. The table shows roughly 100,000 clones, with approximately 85% occurring only once. The sequencing input was PBMCs. These receptors came from a man younger than 45 in good health and CMV-seronegative.

The CDR3 protein is CASSTGLYEQYF. DNA for the CDR3: TGTGCCAGCAGCACAGGCCTTTACGAGCAGTACTTC. The gene calls are TRBV27 and TRBJ2-7; tentative D call: TRBD1 (5 bases). Trimming pared 6 bases from V and 4 bases from J, leaving 10 bases between. Germline CDR1 and CDR2: MNHEY and SMNVEV (reference sequence). This CDR3 has 12 residues.

CDR3 region: CSVRGRFAEKLFF. DNA for the CDR3: TGCAGCGTTAGGGGGCGGTTTGCCGAAAAACTGTTTTTT. The chain has TRBV29-1 and TRBJ1-4, with 7 bases matching TRBD1. Germline V lookup: CDR1 SQVTM, CDR2 ANQGSEA. CDR3 size: 13 residues. The trim removed 5 bases at V and 8 bases at J, leaving 8 bases unmatched.

The chain uses TRBV27 and TRBJ2-1; no reliable D call. There are 13 residues in the CDR3. Germline lookup yields CDR1 MNHEY and CDR2 SMNVEV (reference sequence). V lost 7 bases and J lost 3, with 10 bases in between. CDR3 amino acids: CASTTGGYNEQFF. The CDR3 region has the DNA TGTGCCAGCACCACCGGTGGCTACAATGAGCAGTTCTTC.

The V call is TRBV19, the J call TRBJ1-5; 11 bases are a match to TRBD1. The CDR3 extends over 15 amino acids. V dropped 5 bases and J dropped 6; count of bases not matched to a gene: 6. The germline gives CDR1 LNHDA, CDR2 SQIVND (reference sequence). CDR3 nucleotides: TGTGCCAGTAGTGTGGGGACAGGGGGAGGTCAGCCCCAGCATTTT. Translating it yields CASSVGTGGGQPQHF.

The V and J genes are TRBV7-2 and TRBJ2-3, with 8 positions matching TRBD2. CDR1 and CDR2 (germline): SGHTA, FQGNSA. V shed 3 bases and J 5 bases; nucleotides not matched to a gene: 10. The CDR3 extends over 16 amino acids. The CDR3 bases are TGTGCCAGCAGCTTCTCGAGCGGGAGTTATGGAGATACGCAGTATTTT. Amino acid sequence: CASSFSSGSYGDTQYF. The complete variable domain, with remaining parts taken from reference TRBV7-2 and TRBJ2-3, reads GAGVSQSPSNKVTEKGKDVELRCDPISGHTALYWYRQSLGQGLEFLIYFQGNSAPDKSGLPSDRFSAERTGGSVSTLTIQRTQQEDSAVYLCASSFSSGSYGDTQYFGPGTRLTVL.

As concerns this clone: Because the CDR3's place on the DNA is in doubt, the DNA is left out and the CDR3 is given as listed by TCRdb. V gene TRBV12-1 combines with J gene TRBJ1-5; TRBD1 was called by the table and not checked on the DNA. TRBV12-1 is a known pseudogene. Termini included, the CDR3 measures 14 amino acids. CDR3 sequence: CASSFAGGNQPQHF.

This sequence joins TRBV5-6 and TRBJ2-3, with 12 bases lining up with TRBD2. The CDR3 covers 16 residues. The germline V gene encodes CDR1 SGHDT and CDR2 YYEEEE. The ends lost 4 bases at V and 0 bases at J; junction bases unmatched: 3. CDR3 sequence (DNA): TGTGCCAGCAGCGGACTAGCGGGATACAGCACAGATACGCAGTATTTT. This translates into CASSGLAGYSTDTQYF.

This CDR3 reads CASSLGVGRGRETQYF. The CDR3 nucleotides read TGTGCCAGCAGCTTAGGTGTAGGGAGGGGACGGGAGACCCAGTACTTC. The chain has TRBV11-3 and TRBJ2-5; 7 bases fit TRBD2. The CDR3 runs to 16 residues. Germline loops: CDR1 SGHNT, CDR2 YENEEA. With 1 base clipped from V and 5 bases from J, the junction kept 10 bases outside the gene matches.

This clone was seen a few times. The rearrangement links TRBV7-2 to TRBJ2-5; 9 nucleotides agree with TRBD2. The CDR3 runs 15 residues. From germline, CDR1 is SGHTA and CDR2 FQGNSA. V trimming: 5 bases; J trimming: 5 bases; junction bases outside the gene matches: 9. CDR3 sequence reads: CASSRRRAGGETQYF. The CDR3 DNA reads TGTGCCAGCAGCCGTCGCCGAGCGGGGGGCGAGACCCAGTACTTC.

The J gene is TRBJ1-6, the V gene TRBV15; D gene unclear. V was clipped by 8 bases and J by 5 bases, with 10 bases between them. CDR3 length: 13 residues. The germline V gene encodes CDR1 LNHNV and CDR2 YYDKDF (reference sequence). CDR3 coding DNA: TGTGCCACCTCCTCTGGCAATAATTCACCCCTCCACTTT. The encoded protein is CATSSGNNSPLHF.

The rearrangement uses TRBV28 and TRBJ1-2; TRBD1 is a possible D gene (5 bases). The length of the CDR3 is 14 residues. Looked up from germline, CDR1 is MDHEN and CDR2 is SYDVKM. V lost 3 bases, J lost 8 bases, and 16 bases lay in between. CDR3 amino acids: CASSFSTASKGYTF. CDR3 DNA: TGTGCCAGCAGTTTTTCGACAGCGAGCAAGGGCTACACCTTC.

The chain uses TRBV6-5 and TRBJ1-1; D not resolved. CDR1 is MNHEY, CDR2 SVGAGI, per germline. V was pared by 8 bases and J by 4 bases, with 11 bases between. This CDR3 is built from 12 residues. As DNA, the CDR3 is TGTGCCAGCCATAGACTCGGCACTGAAGCTTTCTTT. This gives the protein CASHRLGTEAFF.

The chain employs TRBV25-1 and TRBJ2-7; 8 nucleotides line up with TRBD1. Per the germline V gene, CDR1 is MGHDK and CDR2 is SYGVNS. The CDR3 has 14 amino acids. The ends lost 5 bases at V and 2 bases at J; junction bases unmatched: 5. CDR3 in DNA: TGTGCCAGCAGTACCGGGACAGGTCCCTACGAGCAGTACTTC. Translated: CASSTGTGPYEQYF.

This chain uses TRBV12-5 with TRBJ2-5; D call uncertain. Germline lookup yields CDR1 LGHNT and CDR2 FRNRAP. V was trimmed by 3 bases and J by 5 bases, leaving 7 bases between them. The CDR3 length is 12 residues. In DNA form, the CDR3 reads TGTGCTAGTGGTTTTGCAGCGGAGACCCAGTACTTC. Amino acid sequence: CASGFAAETQYF.

This clone was seen once. J is TRBJ2-1 and V is TRBV27; TRBD2 matches at 12 bases. V was pared by 3 bases and J by 9 bases, with 6 bases of the junction left unmatched. The CDR3 has 15 residues. Germline CDR1 is MNHEY and CDR2 is SMNVEV (reference sequence). As DNA, the CDR3 is TGTGCCAGCAGTTTGTCTAGCGGGGGGGCCGGTGAGCAGTTCTTC. It codes for CASSLSSGGAGEQFF.

The V and J genes are TRBV5-6 and TRBJ2-3; 12 nucleotides line up with TRBD2. V trimming: 6 bases; J trimming: 5 bases; junction bases outside the gene matches: 7. The CDR3 contains 15 residues. Germline CDR1 reads SGHDT; CDR2 reads YYEEEE. CDR3 residues: CASTDPSGRVDTQYF. DNA for the CDR3: TGTGCCAGCACCGACCCTAGCGGGAGGGTAGATACGCAGTATTTT.

This sequence joins TRBV25-1 and TRBJ2-7; D is perhaps TRBD2 (5 bases). The CDR3 is 11 residues long. The V end lost 1 base, the J end lost 7 bases, and 5 bases lay between the germline ends. Germline V gives CDR1 MGHDK, CDR2 SYGVNS. CDR3 bases: TGTGCCAGCAGTGAATGGGAGGAGCAGTACTTC. Translating gives CASSEWEEQYF.

The V and J genes are TRBV7-2 and TRBJ2-7; perhaps TRBD2 as D (6 bases). Germline V gene sequence: CDR1 SGHTA, CDR2 FQGNSA. V dropped 5 bases and J dropped 6 bases, with 14 bases sitting between them. The CDR3 spans 13 residues. The DNA for the CDR3 is TGTGCCAGCAGCCCGCGGCGGGGTCCCGAGCAGTACTTC. Its translation is CASSPRRGPEQYF.

The chain combines TRBV28 with TRBJ2-1; D may be TRBD2 (7 bases). Germline V gene sequence: CDR1 MDHEN, CDR2 SYDVKM. The CDR3 covers 14 residues. Trimming left V 2 bases short and J 7 bases short, with 12 bases between. The CDR3 DNA sequence: TGTGCCAGCAGTTTAGCGGGGGCGGGGAATGAGCAGTTCTTC. Its protein product is CASSLAGAGNEQFF.

In this sample, this clone turned up a few times. The V call is TRBV7-6, the J call TRBJ2-7; 9 bases align to TRBD1. The CDR3 consists of 14 residues. Germline loops: CDR1 SGHVS, CDR2 FNYEAQ. V dropped 6 bases and J dropped 4; count of bases not matched to a gene: 7. CDR3 region: CASSPGTGSYEQYF. The CDR3 region has the DNA TGTGCCAGCAGTCCCGGGACAGGGTCGTACGAGCAGTACTTC.

The V call is TRBV5-4, the J call TRBJ2-7; D unresolved. The CDR3 consists of 13 residues. The germline V gene has CDR1 SGHNT and CDR2 YYREEE (reference sequence). Between the trimmed V and J ends, which lost 4 bases and 6 bases, there was a span of 14 bases. DNA for the CDR3: TGTGCCAGCAGCCCCCACGCAGTTTCCGAGCAGTACTTC. Protein: CASSPHAVSEQYF.